The rows below give T cell receptor beta chains drawn from one sample of a study of tumor-infiltrating lymphocytes in localized non-small cell lung cancer. The table came from immunoSEQ multiplex PCR; TCRdb's copy has only in-frame clones and leaves some out. The table lists about 10,000 clones, 60% of them singletons, with roughly a tenth in the top ten. The sample comprised uninvolved lung tissue not adjacent to the tumor. The receptors here all came from a human donor with non-small cell lung cancer. The CDR3 runs from the conserved cysteine through the conserved F or W. The order of the fields is clone size, V gene, D gene, J gene, CDR3 protein, CDR3 DNA. A D gene is named only where the DNA matches it firmly. Rows may omit the clone size; those that give it use once, few, many or a size class.

few	TRBV19	-	TRBJ1-1	CASSAFSGEGTEAFF	TGTGCCAGTAGTGCATTCTCAGGGGAGGGCACTGAAGCTTTCTTT
-	TRBV7-2	-	TRBJ1-2	CASSSSRVTPASGYTF	TGTGCCAGCAGCTCGTCCCGGGTTACCCCCGCTAGTGGCTACACCTTC
-	TRBV5-5	TRBD1	TRBJ1-2	CASSADRQGGPHGYTF	TGTGCCAGCAGCGCAGATCGACAGGGGGGCCCTCATGGCTACACCTTC
once	TRBV6-5	-	TRBJ1-2	CASSRRGNAYGYTF	TGTGCCAGCAGCCGTCGGGGGAATGCCTATGGCTACACCTTC
-	TRBV28	TRBD1	TRBJ1-4	CASSFAGTGDEKLFF	TGTGCCAGCAGTTTCGCCGGGACAGGGGATGAAAAACTGTTTTTT
-	TRBV27	-	TRBJ1-6	CASTWGSYNSPLHF	TGTGCCAGCACCTGGGGTTCCTATAATTCACCCCTCCACTTT
-	TRBV29-1	TRBD1	TRBJ1-1	CSVETGYAEAFF	TGCAGCGTTGAGACAGGGTACGCTGAAGCTTTCTTT
-	TRBV7-6	-	TRBJ2-7	CASSPRLELGEQYF	TGTGCCAGTAGCCCACGCCTGGAACTAGGGGAGCAGTACTTC
-	TRBV7-3	TRBD1	TRBJ2-2	CASSPTPRDRGRTGELFF	TGTGCCAGCAGCCCCACCCCCCGGGACAGGGGTCGGACCGGGGAGCTGTTTTTT
few	TRBV7-6	TRBD1	TRBJ2-5	CASSSTGTGGETQYF	TGTGCCAGCAGCTCAACCGGGACAGGGGGGGAGACCCAGTACTTC
few	TRBV5-1	-	TRBJ2-3	CASSSTADTQYF	TGCGCCAGCAGCTCCACAGCAGATACGCAGTATTTT
once	TRBV4-3	-	TRBJ2-7	CASSQDRTPTYEQYF	TGCGCCAGCAGCCAAGACAGGACTCCCACCTACGAGCAGTACTTC
-	TRBV7-3	-	TRBJ2-3	CASSLGGGRTDTQYF	TGTGCCAGCAGCCTCGGAGGGGGCAGGACAGATACGCAGTATTTT
-	TRBV19	TRBD1	TRBJ1-5	CASSIVRDRGNQPQHF	TGTGCCAGTAGTATCGTCCGGGACAGGGGGAATCAGCCCCAGCATTTT
-	TRBV7-6	-	TRBJ2-3	CASSLGEPTTDTQYF	TGTGCCAGCAGCTTAGGTGAGCCCACGACAGATACGCAGTATTTT
-	TRBV7-2	TRBD1	TRBJ1-2	CASSPTSGQGYGYTF	TGTGCCAGCAGTCCCACCTCGGGACAGGGGTATGGCTACACCTTC
few	TRBV11-2	-	TRBJ2-3	CASSSDYLSTDTQYF	TGTGCCAGCAGCTCGGACTACCTAAGCACAGATACGCAGTATTTT
-	TRBV7-9	-	TRBJ2-7	CASSTAYEQYF	TGTGCCAGCAGCACAGCCTACGAGCAGTACTTC
-	TRBV10-1	-	TRBJ2-7	CASMARHCEQYF	TGCGCCAGCATGGCCAGGCACTGCGAGCAGTACTTC
-	TRBV6-5	-	TRBJ2-7	CASRRGRSVSYEQYF	TGTGCCAGCAGGAGGGGTCGGTCCGTCTCCTACGAGCAGTACTTC
medium-sized	TRBV15	-	TRBJ2-3	CATSKASTDTQYF	TGTGCCACCAGCAAAGCTAGCACAGATACGCAGTATTTT
large	TRBV5-1	TRBD1	TRBJ1-1	CASRVGWTGSTEAFF	TGCGCCAGCAGGGTTGGATGGACAGGGAGCACTGAAGCTTTCTTT
-	TRBV5-8	-	TRBJ1-5	CASSVQDLSNQPQHF	TGTGCCAGCAGCGTACAGGACCTTAGCAATCAGCCCCAGCATTTT
-	TRBV11-2	-	TRBJ2-7	CASSLDRATPYEQYF	TGTGCCAGCAGCTTAGACCGGGCCACACCCTACGAGCAGTACTTC
-	TRBV6-8	-	TRBJ1-1	CASSYGRPPVGNTEAFF	TGTGCCAGCAGTTATGGGCGGCCACCGGTCGGGAACACTGAAGCTTTCTTT
-	TRBV27	-	TRBJ2-7	CATWDPPHYEQYF	TGTGCCACTTGGGACCCTCCTCATTACGAGCAGTACTTC